This entry concerns a single T cell receptor (beta chain). Its antigen specificity is not known. The sample holds no much larger clone one base away, and base qualities are not on file. The TCR beta CDR3 regions were amplified from RNA transcripts. For the first round of RT-PCR on the TCR CDR3, the HTBI primer set was used together with the Qiagen OneStep RT-PCR kit. Libraries were constructed in a second round of multiplex PCR, after which size selection and purification were performed. Paired-end sequencing of the libraries was performed with 100 bp reads on an Illumina HiSeq2000. In the source study's methods: SOAPnuke was used to process the raw data, with reads discarded if the reads contained adapters or uncalled bases, had a mean Phred below 15, or lacked an exact constant-primer or identifier match. COPE v1.2.5 was used to merge the high-quality paired reads, and each unique nucleotide sequence was defined as a clonotype. MiTCR v1.1 was used to align the clonotypes against IMGT TRBV, TRBD and TRBJ reference segments. Analysis was restricted to V-J combinations with a frequency above 0.0001, which covered 98% to 99.2% of repertoires. The TCS score was defined as F50 (clonal expansion) divided by E x V (chaos), with BLOSUM62-based TCRdist calculated between CDR3 peptides within each V-J. Welch's t-statistics and random forest reduced roughly 500 V-J features to under 15, which were used in a naive Bayes classifier (R e1071). TCRdb reran the public reads through fastp at Q25 and MiXCR, keeping productive beta chains. Rows merge per CDR3 protein into single entries with the most common DNA and genes. In this record, the V and J calls reflect TCRdb's handling and not the investigators' own analysis. Recorded for this sample are around 350,000 distinct CDR3 sequences; about 15% of them occurred a single time. The ten largest clones take up about 19% of the sample.

The data were taken from a study of T cells in Graves' hyperthyroidism and ophthalmopathy (dated by TCRdb to the late 2010s). Turning to the overall study: Peripheral blood was sampled at the time of initial diagnosis, prior to any treatment. A discovery cohort of roughly 100 patients, roughly 45 with Graves' ophthalmopathy and more than 55 with stable Graves' hyperthyroidism, was used to find distinguishing TCR V-J signatures. Prospective prediction of ophthalmopathy was tested in an independent validation cohort consisting of about 20 hyperthyroidism patients and some 15 patients who later progressed to ophthalmopathy. The 80 to 100 discovery patients were randomly divided into training and test sets at a 7:3 ratio. Thyroid tissue and blood T-cell repertoires from more than five Graves' hyperthyroidism patients were also compared in the study. Once sampling was done, hyperthyroidism patients were given methimazole at a starting dose of 30 mg daily, whereas ophthalmopathy patients were given high-dose intravenous methylprednisolone. According to the paper, TCR Vbeta CDR3 sequencing was carried out on more than 120 peripheral blood samples, which came from 40 to 45 ophthalmopathy, 80 or so hyperthyroidism and approximately 17 progressor patients. Points the paper makes about the study in general: Blood samples also contained most of the expanded thyroid clonotypes (frequency above 0.001), which suggests that blood repertoires may reflect thyroid immune responses. During validation, the model predicted progression to ophthalmopathy a median of about 6.3 months ahead of onset, with almost 71% sensitivity and 72.22% specificity. Sample size was not statistically predetermined, and blinding of investigators to group allocation was not performed. In cross-validation, a model built on a 13 V-J signature told ophthalmopathy apart from stable hyperthyroidism with just under 90% sensitivity and around 84% specificity, and in testing the same model reached 80%/75%.

From the germline V gene, CDR1 is MNHNS and CDR2 is SASEGT. Trimming leaves V shorter by 3 bases and J shorter by 6 bases, with the junction holding 9 bases beyond the gene matches. The CDR3 holds 16 amino acids from the cysteine to the phenylalanine. Kept here is only the CDR3 DNA, which spans 48 bases and is read in frame from base 1. Moderately to severely active disease, a Clinical Activity Score of at least 3, a NOSPECS grade of at least 4, and a duration under 3 months were present in ophthalmopathy patients. The study excluded patients with uncontrolled infections, other autoimmune diseases, pregnancy or lactation. Diagnoses relied on clinical symptoms, serum thyroxine and TRAb, thyroid ultrasound and orbital computed tomography. PBMCs were separated from roughly 10 ml of fresh peripheral blood using Ficoll-Paque density gradient centrifugation. Total RNA was extracted with Trizol reagent, and quality was checked on an Agilent 2100 Bioanalyzer.

Sample: blood. The chain couples TRBV6-1 to TRBJ1-5; TRBD1 matches 9 bases in the middle. This receptor was obtained from a woman aged 30 to 39 with Graves' ophthalmopathy. The sequenced DNA is TGTGCCAGCAGTGACGCTAGGGGACAGGGCCTTCAGCCCCAGCATTTT. Its coded protein is CASSDARGQGLQPQHF.